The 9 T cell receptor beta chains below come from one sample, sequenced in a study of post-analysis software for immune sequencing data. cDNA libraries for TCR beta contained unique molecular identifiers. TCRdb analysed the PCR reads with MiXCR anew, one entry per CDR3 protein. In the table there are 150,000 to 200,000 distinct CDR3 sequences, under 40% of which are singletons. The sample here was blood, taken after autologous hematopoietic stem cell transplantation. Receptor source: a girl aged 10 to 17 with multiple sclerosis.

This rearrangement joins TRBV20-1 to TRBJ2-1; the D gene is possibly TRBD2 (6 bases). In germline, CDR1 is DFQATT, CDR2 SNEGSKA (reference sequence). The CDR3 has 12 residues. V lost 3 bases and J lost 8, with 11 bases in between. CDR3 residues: CSASGSLDEQFF. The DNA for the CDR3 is TGCAGTGCTAGCGGGAGTTTGGATGAGCAGTTCTTC.

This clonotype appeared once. CDR3 loop: CAISESTGTYEQYF. The CDR3 DNA reads as TGTGCCATCAGTGAGTCGACAGGCACCTACGAGCAGTACTTC. The rearrangement joins TRBV10-3 to TRBJ2-7; the D gene is possibly TRBD1 (6 bases). The germline gives CDR1 ENHRY, CDR2 SYGVKD. Trimming cost V 0 bases and J 2 bases, with 8 bases left between them. The CDR3 length is 14 residues.

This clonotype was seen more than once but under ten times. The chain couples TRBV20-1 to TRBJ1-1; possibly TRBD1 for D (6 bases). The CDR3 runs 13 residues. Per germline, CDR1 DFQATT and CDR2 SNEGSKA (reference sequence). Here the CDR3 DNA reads TGCAAGGACAGAGGAGCTTCACACGTCGAAGCTTTCTTT. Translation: CKDRGASHVEAFF.

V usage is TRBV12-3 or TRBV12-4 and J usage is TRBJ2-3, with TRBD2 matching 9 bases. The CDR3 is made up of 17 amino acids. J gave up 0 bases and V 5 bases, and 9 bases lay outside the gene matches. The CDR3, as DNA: TGTGCCAGCAGTCAATTAGCGGGAGCCCGTAGCACAGATACGCAGTATTTT. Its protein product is CASSQLAGARSTDTQYF.

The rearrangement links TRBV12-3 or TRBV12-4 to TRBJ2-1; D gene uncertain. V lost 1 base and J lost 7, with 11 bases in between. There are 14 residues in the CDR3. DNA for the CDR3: TGTGCCAGCAGTTTAGGTGCGACGTGGAATGAGCAGTTCTTC. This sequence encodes CASSLGATWNEQFF.

CDR3 coding DNA: TGTGCCTGGAGTGTTGGAGGGAGTGGGGCCATGAACACTGAAGCTTTCTTT. This sequence encodes CAWSVGGSGAMNTEAFF. V gene TRBV30 combines with J gene TRBJ1-1; perhaps TRBD1 as D (5 bases). Germline CDR1 is GTSNPN and CDR2 is SVGIG (reference sequence). CDR3 length equals 17 residues. V was trimmed by 0 bases and J by 0 bases, leaving 17 bases between them.

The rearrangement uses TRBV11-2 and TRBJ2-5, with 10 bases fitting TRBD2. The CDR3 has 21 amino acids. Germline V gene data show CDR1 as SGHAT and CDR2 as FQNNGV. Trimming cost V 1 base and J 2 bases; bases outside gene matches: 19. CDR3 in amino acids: CASSLGGGWLRDSGRQETQYF. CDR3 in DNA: TGTGCCAGCAGCTTAGGGGGAGGTTGGTTACGAGATAGCGGGAGGCAAGAGACCCAGTACTTC.

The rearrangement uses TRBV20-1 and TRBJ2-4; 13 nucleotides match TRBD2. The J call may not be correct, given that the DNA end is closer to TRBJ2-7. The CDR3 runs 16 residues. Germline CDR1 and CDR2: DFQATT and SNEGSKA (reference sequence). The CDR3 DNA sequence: TGCAGTGCTAGACACGGGACTAGCGGGGTCCGTGGCGAGCAGTACTTC. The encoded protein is CSARHGTSGVRGEQYF.

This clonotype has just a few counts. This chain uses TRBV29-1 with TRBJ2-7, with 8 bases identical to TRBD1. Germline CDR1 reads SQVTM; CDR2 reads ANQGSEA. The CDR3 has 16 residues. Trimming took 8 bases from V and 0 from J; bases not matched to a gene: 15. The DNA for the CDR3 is TGCAGCCCCGGAACCCCAGGGGGCACCAGCTCCTACGAGCAGTACTTC. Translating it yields CSPGTPGGTSSYEQYF.